This record looks at one T cell receptor beta chain sequence and its context. The CDR3 extends over 16 amino acids. Trimming left V 0 bases short and J 7 bases short, with 16 bases between. Germline V lookup: CDR1 SGHNT, CDR2 YYREEE (reference sequence). Original analysis: Cell counts per sample came from amplifying reference gene primers. TCRdb's copy holds only in-frame clones and misses some; the assay was immunoSEQ multiplex PCR. V and J calls and clone size are given by that table; D and trimming were obtained from the DNA. Of roughly 80,000 clones listed, roughly 90% are singletons. The data stem from a study of blood T cell repertoires in COVID-19. Study details: Samples came from the United States, Italy and Spain, spanning acute and convalescent COVID-19. Sources were T cells, B-cell-depleted T cells, or PBMCs; the material itself was cDNA or gDNA.

J is TRBJ1-4 and V is TRBV5-4; D is unresolved. The source material was peripheral blood. This TCR was sampled from an elderly woman with active or convalescent COVID-19. The CDR3 sequence is CASSLDAGNIGEKLFF. CDR3 DNA sequence: TGTGCCAGCAGCTTGGACGCGGGTAATATAGGTGAAAAACTGTTTTTT.